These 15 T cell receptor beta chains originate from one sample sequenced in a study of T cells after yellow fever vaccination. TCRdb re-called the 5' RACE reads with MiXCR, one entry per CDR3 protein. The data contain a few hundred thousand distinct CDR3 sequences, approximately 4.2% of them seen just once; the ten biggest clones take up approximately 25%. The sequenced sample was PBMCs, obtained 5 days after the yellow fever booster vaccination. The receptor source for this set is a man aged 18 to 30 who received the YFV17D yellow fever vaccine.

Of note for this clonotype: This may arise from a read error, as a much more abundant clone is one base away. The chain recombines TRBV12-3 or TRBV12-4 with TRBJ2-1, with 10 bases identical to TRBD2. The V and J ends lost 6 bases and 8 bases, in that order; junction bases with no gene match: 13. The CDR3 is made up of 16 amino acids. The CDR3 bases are TGTGCCAGCAGAGCCCCAGCGGGGGGGCCGGGGTATGAGCAGTTCTTC. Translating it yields CASRAPAGGPGYEQFF.

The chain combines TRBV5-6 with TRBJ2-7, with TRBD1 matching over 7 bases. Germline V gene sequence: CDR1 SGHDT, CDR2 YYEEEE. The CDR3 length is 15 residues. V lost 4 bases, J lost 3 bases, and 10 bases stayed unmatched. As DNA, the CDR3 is TGTGCCAGCAGCCCACCGGGACAGCGTCTCTACGAGCAGTACTTC. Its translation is CASSPPGQRLYEQYF.

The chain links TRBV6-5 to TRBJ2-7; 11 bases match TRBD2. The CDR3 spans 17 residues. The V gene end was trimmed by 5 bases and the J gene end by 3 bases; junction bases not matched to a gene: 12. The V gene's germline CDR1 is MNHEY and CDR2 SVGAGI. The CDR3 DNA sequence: TGTGCCAGCAGTCGACGACTGGGACTAGCGGACAACTACGAGCAGTACTTC. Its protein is CASSRRLGLADNYEQYF.

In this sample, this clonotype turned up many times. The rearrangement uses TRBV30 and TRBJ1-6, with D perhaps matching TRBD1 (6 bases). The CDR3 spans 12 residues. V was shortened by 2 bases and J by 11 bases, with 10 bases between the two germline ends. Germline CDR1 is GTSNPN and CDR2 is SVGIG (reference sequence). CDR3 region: CAWSRQEAPLHF. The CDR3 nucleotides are TGTGCCTGGAGTCGACAGGAAGCACCCCTCCACTTT.

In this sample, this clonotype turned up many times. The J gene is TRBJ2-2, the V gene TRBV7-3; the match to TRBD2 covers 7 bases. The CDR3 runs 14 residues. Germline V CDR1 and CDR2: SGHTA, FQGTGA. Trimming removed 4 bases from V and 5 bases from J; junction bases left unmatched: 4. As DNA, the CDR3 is TGTGCCAGCAGCTACAGCGGGATTACCGGGGAGCTGTTTTTT. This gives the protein CASSYSGITGELFF.

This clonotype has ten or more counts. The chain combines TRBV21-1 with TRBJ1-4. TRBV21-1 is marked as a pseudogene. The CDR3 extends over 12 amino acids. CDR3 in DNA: TGTGCCAGCAGGGATCTTAATGAAAAACTGTTTTTT. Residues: CASRDLNEKLFF.

CDR3 DNA: TGCGCCAGCAGCAGAGTGGGACAGAACTCCTACAATGAGCAGTTCTTC. Translating it yields CASSRVGQNSYNEQFF. This chain uses TRBV5-1 with TRBJ2-1, with 7 bases that match TRBD1. This CDR3 is 16 amino acids long. V was pared by 4 bases and J by 0 bases, with 7 bases of the junction left unmatched. Germline V gives CDR1 SGHRS, CDR2 YFSETQ.

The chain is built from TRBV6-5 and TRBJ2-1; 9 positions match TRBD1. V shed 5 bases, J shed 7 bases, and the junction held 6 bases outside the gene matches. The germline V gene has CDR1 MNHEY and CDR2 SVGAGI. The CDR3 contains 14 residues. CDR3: CASSRQGVGNEQFF. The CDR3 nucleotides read TGTGCCAGCAGTCGACAGGGGGTAGGAAATGAGCAGTTCTTC.

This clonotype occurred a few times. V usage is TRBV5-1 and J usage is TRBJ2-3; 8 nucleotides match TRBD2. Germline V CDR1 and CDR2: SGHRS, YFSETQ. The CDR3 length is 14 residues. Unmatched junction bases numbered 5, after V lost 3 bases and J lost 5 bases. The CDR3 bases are TGCGCCAGCAGCTATCGGGGGGGCCAAGATACGCAGTATTTT. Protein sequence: CASSYRGGQDTQYF. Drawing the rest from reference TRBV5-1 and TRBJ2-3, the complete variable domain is KAGVTQTPRYLIKTRGQQVTLSCSPISGHRSVSWYQQTPGQGLQFLFEYFSETQRNKGNFPGRFSGRQFSNSRSEMNVSTLELGDSALYLCASSYRGGQDTQYFGPGTRLTVL.

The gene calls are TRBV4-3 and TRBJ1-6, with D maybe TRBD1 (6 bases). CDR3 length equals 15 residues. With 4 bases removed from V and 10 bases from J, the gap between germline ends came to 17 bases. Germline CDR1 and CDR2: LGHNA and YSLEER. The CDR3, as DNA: TGCGCCAGCAGCCGCGAGACAGGCAGCTTCTCACCCCTCCACTTT. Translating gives CASSRETGSFSPLHF.

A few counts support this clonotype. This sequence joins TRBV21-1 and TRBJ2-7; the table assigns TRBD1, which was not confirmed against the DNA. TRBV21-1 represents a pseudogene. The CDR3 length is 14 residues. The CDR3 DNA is TGTGCCAGCAGCAAAGGGACCCCCCGCTACGAGCAGTACTTC. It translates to CASSKGTPRYEQYF.

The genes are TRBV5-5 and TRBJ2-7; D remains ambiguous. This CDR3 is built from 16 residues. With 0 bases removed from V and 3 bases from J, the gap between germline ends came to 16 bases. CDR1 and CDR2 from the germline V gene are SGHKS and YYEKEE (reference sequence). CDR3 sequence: CASSLAWERNSYEQYF. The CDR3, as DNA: TGTGCCAGCAGCTTGGCTTGGGAAAGAAATAGCTACGAGCAGTACTTC. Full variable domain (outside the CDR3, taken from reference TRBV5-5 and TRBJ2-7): DAGVTQSPTHLIKTRGQQVTLRCSPISGHKSVSWYQQVLGQGPQFIFQYYEKEERGRGNFPDRFSARQFPNYSSELNVNALLLGDSALYLCASSLAWERNSYEQYFGPGTRLTVT.

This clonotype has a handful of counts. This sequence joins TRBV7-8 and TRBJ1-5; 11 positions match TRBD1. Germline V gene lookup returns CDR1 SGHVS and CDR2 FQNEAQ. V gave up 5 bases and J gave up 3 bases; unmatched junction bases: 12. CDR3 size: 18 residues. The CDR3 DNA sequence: TGTGCCAGCAGCCCACGTTTTCCGGGACAGGGGGACAATCAGCCCCAGCATTTT. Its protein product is CASSPRFPGQGDNQPQHF.

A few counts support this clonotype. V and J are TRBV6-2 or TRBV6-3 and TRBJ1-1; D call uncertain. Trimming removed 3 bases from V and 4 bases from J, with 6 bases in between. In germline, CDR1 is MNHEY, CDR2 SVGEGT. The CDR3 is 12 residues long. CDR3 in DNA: TGTGCCAGCAGTTATTTGGGCACTGAAGCTTTCTTT. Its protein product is CASSYLGTEAFF.

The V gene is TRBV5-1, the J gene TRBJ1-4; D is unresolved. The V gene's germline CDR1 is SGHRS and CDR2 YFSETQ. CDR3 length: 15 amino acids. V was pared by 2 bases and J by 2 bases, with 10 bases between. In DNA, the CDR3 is TGCGCCAGCAGCTTCGGGGAAGGCACTAATGAAAAACTGTTTTTT. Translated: CASSFGEGTNEKLFF.